This T cell receptor beta chain was obtained from a study of CD8+CD57+ T cells in acquired aplastic anemia. This clonotype was detected many times. This CDR3 region has 12 residues. The germline V gene encodes CDR1 MNHEY and CDR2 SMNVEV (reference sequence). V lost 6 bases to trimming and J lost 4 bases, with 10 bases between them. Profiling of TCR beta VDJ combinations and CDR3 sequences used genomic DNA as template. TCRdb analysed the reads with MiXCR anew, one entry per CDR3 protein. The table records 150,000 to 200,000 distinct CDR3 sequences, 64% of them present only once. This clonotype originated in a human donor with severe aplastic anemia or a healthy control (not recorded which). The sample comprised sorted CD4+, CD8+, or CD8+CD57+ T cells (not recorded which) from PBMCs. The V gene is TRBV27, the J gene TRBJ2-7; possible D gene TRBD1, 5 bases. The CDR3 nucleotides are TGTGCCAGCAGCACCCAGGGTTACGAGCAGTACTTC. Its protein product is CASSTQGYEQYF.